One sample yielded the 6 T cell receptor beta chains listed below, sequenced in a study of blood T cell repertoires in COVID-19. Sequenced by immunoSEQ multiplex PCR; TCRdb stores in-frame clones only, minus some. The sample carries roughly 40,000 clones, 76% recorded once. Source material: peripheral blood. The receptors originated from a man aged 65-85 years with active or convalescent COVID-19.

The rearrangement uses TRBV12-5 and TRBJ2-2; a weak D match, TRBD1 (5 bases). V was cut by 5 bases and J by 6 bases, with 10 bases left in between. There are 13 residues in the CDR3. CDR1 is LGHNT, CDR2 FRNRAP, per germline. The CDR3 loop is CASGEDTPGELFF. The CDR3 DNA reads as TGTGCTAGTGGTGAGGACACCCCCGGGGAGCTGTTTTTT.

The CDR3 here is CASNLKGYEQYF. In DNA, the CDR3 is TGTGCCAGCAACCTTAAGGGGTACGAGCAGTACTTC. The J gene is TRBJ2-7, the V gene TRBV5-4; D perhaps matches TRBD1 (5 bases). The germline gives CDR1 SGHNT, CDR2 YYREEE (reference sequence). The CDR3 is made up of 12 amino acids. Trimming stripped 6 bases from V and 4 bases from J, with 11 bases between.

The chain is built from TRBV28 and TRBJ1-6, with TRBD1 identical over 9 bases. The germline V gene has CDR1 MDHEN and CDR2 SYDVKM. V shed 6 bases and J 7 bases; nucleotides not matched to a gene: 10. The CDR3 is 16 residues long. CDR3 nucleotide sequence: TGTGCCAGCAGCCTCCACTTCGGGACAGGGAATTCACCCCTCCACTTT. Protein: CASSLHFGTGNSPLHF.

This clone came up a few times. The V gene is TRBV10-2, the J gene TRBJ2-1, with 8 nucleotides matching TRBD2. J gave up 9 bases and V 7 bases, and 8 bases lay outside the gene matches. Per germline, CDR1 WSHSY and CDR2 SAAADI. This CDR3 spans 13 amino acids. The CDR3 reads CASKFGGASEQFF. The CDR3 DNA reads TGCGCCAGCAAATTCGGGGGGGCCAGTGAGCAGTTCTTC.

This clone is a singleton in its sample. This chain joins TRBV5-5 and TRBJ2-3, with D perhaps matching TRBD1 (5 bases). The CDR3 runs 16 residues. The germline gives CDR1 SGHKS, CDR2 YYEKEE (reference sequence). V was trimmed by 4 bases and J by 2 bases, leaving 17 bases between them. CDR3: CASSPPFEGATDTQYF. The CDR3 DNA is TGTGCCAGCAGCCCCCCATTTGAAGGGGCCACAGATACGCAGTATTTT.

The genes are TRBV19 and TRBJ1-5; no clear D gene. The V end was cut by 7 bases, the J end by 6 bases, with 13 bases between. Looked up from germline, CDR1 is LNHDA and CDR2 is SQIVND (reference sequence). The CDR3 loop spans 13 amino acids. The CDR3 sequence: CASTQQSRQPQHF. CDR3 DNA: TGTGCCAGTACCCAACAATCTCGTCAGCCCCAGCATTTT.